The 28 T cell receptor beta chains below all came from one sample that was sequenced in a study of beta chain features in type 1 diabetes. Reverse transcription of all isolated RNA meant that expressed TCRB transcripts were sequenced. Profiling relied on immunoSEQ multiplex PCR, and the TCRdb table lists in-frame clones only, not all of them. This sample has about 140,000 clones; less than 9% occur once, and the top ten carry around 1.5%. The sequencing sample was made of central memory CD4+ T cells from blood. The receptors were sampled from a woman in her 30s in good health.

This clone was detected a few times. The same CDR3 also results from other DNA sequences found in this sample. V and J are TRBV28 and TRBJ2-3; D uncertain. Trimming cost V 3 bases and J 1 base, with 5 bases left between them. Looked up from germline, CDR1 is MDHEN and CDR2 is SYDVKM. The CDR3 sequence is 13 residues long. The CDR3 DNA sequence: TGTGCCAGCAGTTTCGGTGGCACAGATACGCAGTATTTT. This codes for CASSFGGTDTQYF.

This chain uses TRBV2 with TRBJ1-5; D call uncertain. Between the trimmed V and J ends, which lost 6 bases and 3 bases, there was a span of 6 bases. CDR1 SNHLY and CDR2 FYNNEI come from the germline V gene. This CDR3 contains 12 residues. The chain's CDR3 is CASSGNNQPQHF. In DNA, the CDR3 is TGTGCCAGCAGCGGGAACAATCAGCCCCAGCATTTT. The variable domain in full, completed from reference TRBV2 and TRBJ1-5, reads EPEVTQTPSHQVTQMGQEVILRCVPISNHLYFYWYRQILGQKVEFLVSFYNNEISEKSEIFDDQFSVERPDGSNFTLKIRSTKLEDSAMYFCASSGNNQPQHFGDGTRLSIL.

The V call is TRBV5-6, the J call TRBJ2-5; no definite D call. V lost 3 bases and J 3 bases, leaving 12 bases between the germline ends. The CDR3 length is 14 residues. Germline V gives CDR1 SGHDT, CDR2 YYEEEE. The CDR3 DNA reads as TGTGCCAGCAGCTCCTATTTGGGCGAAGAGACCCAGTACTTC. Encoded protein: CASSSYLGEETQYF.

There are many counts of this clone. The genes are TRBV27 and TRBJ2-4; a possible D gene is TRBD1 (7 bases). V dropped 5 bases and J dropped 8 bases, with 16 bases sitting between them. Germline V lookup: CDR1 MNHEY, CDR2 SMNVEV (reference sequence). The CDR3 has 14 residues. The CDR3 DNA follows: TGTGCCAGCAGTCCCAACCAGGGGGAGGACATTCAGTACTTC. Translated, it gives CASSPNQGEDIQYF.

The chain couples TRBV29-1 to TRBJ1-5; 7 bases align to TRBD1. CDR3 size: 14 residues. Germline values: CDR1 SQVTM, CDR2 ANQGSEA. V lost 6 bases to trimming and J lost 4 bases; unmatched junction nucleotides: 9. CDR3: CSVPGTEKNQPQHF. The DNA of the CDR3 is TGCAGCGTACCCGGGACAGAAAAAAATCAGCCCCAGCATTTT.

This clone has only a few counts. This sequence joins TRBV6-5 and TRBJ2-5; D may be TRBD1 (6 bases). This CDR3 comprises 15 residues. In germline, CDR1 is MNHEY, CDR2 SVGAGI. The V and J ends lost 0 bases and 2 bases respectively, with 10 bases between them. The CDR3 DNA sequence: TGTGCCAGCAGTTACTCGAGGGACACGCAAGAGACCCAGTACTTC. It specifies CASSYSRDTQETQYF.

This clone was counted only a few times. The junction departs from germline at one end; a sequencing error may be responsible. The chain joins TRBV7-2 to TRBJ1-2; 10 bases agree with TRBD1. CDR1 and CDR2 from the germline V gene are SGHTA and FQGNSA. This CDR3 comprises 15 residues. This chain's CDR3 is CASSQPGTGANGYTF. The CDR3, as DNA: TGCGCCAGCAGCCAACCCGGGACAGGGGCAAATGGCTACACCTTC.

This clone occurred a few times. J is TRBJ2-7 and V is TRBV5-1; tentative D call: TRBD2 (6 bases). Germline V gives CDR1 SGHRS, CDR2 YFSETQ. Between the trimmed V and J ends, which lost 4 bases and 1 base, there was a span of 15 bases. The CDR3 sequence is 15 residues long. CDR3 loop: CASSPVGGGSYEQYF. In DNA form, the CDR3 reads TGCGCCAGCAGCCCGGTCGGGGGAGGTTCCTACGAGCAGTACTTC. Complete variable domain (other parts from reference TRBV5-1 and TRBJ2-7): KAGVTQTPRYLIKTRGQQVTLSCSPISGHRSVSWYQQTPGQGLQFLFEYFSETQRNKGNFPGRFSGRQFSNSRSEMNVSTLELGDSALYLCASSPVGGGSYEQYFGPGTRLTVT.

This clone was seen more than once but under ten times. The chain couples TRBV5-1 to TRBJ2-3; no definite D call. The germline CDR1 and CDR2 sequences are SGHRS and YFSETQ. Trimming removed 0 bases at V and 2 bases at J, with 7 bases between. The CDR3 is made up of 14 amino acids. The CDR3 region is CASSLGLYTDTQYF. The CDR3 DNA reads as TGCGCCAGCAGCTTGGGACTTTACACAGATACGCAGTATTTT.

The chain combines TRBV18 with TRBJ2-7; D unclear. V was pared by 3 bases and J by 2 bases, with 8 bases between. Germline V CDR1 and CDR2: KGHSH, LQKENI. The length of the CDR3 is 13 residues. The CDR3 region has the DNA TGTGCCAGCTCACCCTCCACAGCCTACGAGCAGTACTTC. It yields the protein CASSPSTAYEQYF.

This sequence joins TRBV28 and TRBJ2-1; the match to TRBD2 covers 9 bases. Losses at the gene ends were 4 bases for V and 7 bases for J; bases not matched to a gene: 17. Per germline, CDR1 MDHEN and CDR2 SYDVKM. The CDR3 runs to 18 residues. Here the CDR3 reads CASSSPRWGGGRVNEQFF. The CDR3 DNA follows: TGTGCCAGCAGTTCGCCGCGGTGGGGTGGCGGGAGGGTTAATGAGCAGTTCTTC.

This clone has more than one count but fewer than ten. The CDR3 bases are TGTGCCAGCAGCCGACAGCCCCGGGATACGCAGTATTTT. Protein: CASSRQPRDTQYF. The chain recombines TRBV6-5 with TRBJ2-3, with D possibly matching TRBD1 (5 bases). Germline CDR1 is MNHEY and CDR2 is SVGAGI. The CDR3 length is 13 residues. Deletions cut 6 bases from V and 6 bases from J, with 13 bases between.

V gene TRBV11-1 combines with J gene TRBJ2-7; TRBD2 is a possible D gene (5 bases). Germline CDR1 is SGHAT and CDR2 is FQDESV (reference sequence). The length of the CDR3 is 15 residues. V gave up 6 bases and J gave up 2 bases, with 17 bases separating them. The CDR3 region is CASRADGGLTYEQYF. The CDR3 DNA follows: TGTGCCAGCAGAGCCGACGGTGGACTGACCTACGAGCAGTACTTC.

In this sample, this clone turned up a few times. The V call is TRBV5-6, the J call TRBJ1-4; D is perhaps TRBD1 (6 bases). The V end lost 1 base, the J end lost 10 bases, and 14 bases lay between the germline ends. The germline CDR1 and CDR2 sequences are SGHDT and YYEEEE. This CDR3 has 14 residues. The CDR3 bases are TGTGCCAGCAGCTTGCGCGGGGGCGGGGTAAAACTGTTTTTT. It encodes CASSLRGGGVKLFF.

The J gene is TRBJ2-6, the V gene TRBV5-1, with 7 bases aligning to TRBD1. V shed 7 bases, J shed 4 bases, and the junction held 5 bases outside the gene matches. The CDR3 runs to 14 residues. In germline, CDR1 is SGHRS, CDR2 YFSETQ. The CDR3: CASLGQVGANVLTF. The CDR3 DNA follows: TGCGCCAGCCTTGGACAGGTCGGGGCCAACGTCCTGACTTTC.

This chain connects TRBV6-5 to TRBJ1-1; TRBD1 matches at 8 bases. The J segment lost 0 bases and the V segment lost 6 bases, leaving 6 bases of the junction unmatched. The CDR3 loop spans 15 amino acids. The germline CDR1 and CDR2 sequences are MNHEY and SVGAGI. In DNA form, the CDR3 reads TGTGCCAGCAGCGGACAGGGATTGATGAACACTGAAGCTTTCTTT. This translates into CASSGQGLMNTEAFF.

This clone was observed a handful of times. Here the CDR3 reads CASSLVPGQTNTEAFF. CDR3 DNA: TGCGCCAGCAGCTTGGTACCGGGACAGACGAACACTGAAGCTTTCTTT. V usage is TRBV5-1 and J usage is TRBJ1-1; TRBD1 matches 7 bases. The CDR3 has 16 amino acids. Trimming cost V 0 bases and J 1 base; bases outside gene matches: 6. Germline lookup yields CDR1 SGHRS and CDR2 YFSETQ.

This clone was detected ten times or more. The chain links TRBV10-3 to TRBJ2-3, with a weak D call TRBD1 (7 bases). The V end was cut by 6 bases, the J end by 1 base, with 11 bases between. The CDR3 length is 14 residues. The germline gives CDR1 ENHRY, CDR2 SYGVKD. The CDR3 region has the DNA TGTGCCATCAGCGACAGGGAGGGCACAGATACGCAGTATTTT. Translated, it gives CAISDREGTDTQYF.

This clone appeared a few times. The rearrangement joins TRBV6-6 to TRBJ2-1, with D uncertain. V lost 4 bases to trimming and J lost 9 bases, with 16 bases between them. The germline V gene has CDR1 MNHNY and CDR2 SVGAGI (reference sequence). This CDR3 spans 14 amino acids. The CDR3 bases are TGTGCCAGCAGTTCCCACGCGGAATCGGGTGAGCAGTTCTTC. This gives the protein CASSSHAESGEQFF.

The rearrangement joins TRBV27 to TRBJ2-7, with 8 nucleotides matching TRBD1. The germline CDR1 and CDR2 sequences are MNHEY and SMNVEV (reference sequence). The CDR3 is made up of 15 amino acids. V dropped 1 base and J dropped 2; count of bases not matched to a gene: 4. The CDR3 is CASSLWSGGPYEQYF. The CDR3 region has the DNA TGTGCCAGCAGTTTATGGTCAGGGGGCCCCTACGAGCAGTACTTC.

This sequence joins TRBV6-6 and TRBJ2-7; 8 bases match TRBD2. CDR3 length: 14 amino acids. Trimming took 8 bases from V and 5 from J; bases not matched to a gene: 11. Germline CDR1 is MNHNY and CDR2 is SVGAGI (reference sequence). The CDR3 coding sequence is TGTGCCAGCCTGCCGACGGGAGGGCCACACGAGCAGTACTTC. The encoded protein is CASLPTGGPHEQYF.

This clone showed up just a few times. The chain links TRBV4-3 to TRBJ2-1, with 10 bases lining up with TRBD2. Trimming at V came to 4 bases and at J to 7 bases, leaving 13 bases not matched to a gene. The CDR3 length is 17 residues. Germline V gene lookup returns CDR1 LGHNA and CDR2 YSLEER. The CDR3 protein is CASSLAIVAGGRNEQFF. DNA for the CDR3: TGCGCCAGCAGCCTAGCCATAGTAGCGGGAGGCCGAAATGAGCAGTTCTTC.

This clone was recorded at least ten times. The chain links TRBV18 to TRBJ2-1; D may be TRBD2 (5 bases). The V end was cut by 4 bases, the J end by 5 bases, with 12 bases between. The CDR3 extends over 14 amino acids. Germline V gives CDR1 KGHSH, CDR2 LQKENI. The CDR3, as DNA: TGTGCCAGCTCACTTTCGGGATTCGACAATGAGCAGTTCTTC. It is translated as CASSLSGFDNEQFF.

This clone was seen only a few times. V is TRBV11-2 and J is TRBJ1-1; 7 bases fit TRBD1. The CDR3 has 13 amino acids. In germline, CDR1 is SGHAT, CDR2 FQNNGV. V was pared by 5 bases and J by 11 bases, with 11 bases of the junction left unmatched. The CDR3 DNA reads TGTGCCAGCAGCCCTGGACAGGCGGGAGGGGCTTTCTTT. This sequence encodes CASSPGQAGGAFF.

CDR3 protein: CASRPLSASPSYEQYF. The DNA of the CDR3 is TGTGCCAGCAGGCCTTTGTCCGCGTCCCCCTCCTACGAGCAGTACTTC. V usage is TRBV27 and J usage is TRBJ2-7; D is uncertain. The CDR3 runs 16 residues. CDR1 is MNHEY, CDR2 SMNVEV, per germline (reference sequence). V was trimmed by 6 bases and J by 0 bases, leaving 18 bases between them.

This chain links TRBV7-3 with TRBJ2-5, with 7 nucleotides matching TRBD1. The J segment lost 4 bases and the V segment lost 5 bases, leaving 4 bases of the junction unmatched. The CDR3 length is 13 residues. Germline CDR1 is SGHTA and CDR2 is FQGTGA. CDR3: CASSPRGIETQYF. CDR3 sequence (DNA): TGTGCCAGCAGCCCCAGGGGGATAGAGACCCAGTACTTC. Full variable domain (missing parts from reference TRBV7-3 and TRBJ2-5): GAGVSQTPSNKVTEKGKYVELRCDPISGHTALYWYRQSLGQGPEFLIYFQGTGAADDSGLPNDRFFAVRPEGSVSTLKIQRTERGDSAVYLCASSPRGIETQYFGPGTRLLVL.

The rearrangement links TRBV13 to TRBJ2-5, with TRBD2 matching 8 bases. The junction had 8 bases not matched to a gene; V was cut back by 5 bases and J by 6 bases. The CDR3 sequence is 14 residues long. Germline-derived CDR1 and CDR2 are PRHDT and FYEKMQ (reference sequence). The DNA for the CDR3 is TGTGCCAGCAGCGGCCGGGGGGGTACAAAGACCCAGTACTTC. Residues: CASSGRGGTKTQYF.

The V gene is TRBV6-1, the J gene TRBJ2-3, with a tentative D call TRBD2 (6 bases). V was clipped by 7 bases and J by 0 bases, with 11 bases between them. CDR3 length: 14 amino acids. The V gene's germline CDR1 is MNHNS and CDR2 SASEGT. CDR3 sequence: CASKAGLSTDTQYF. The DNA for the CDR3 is TGTGCCAGCAAGGCAGGACTAAGCACAGATACGCAGTATTTT.